The table lists the clone carrying this T cell receptor beta chain with a few counts. Antigen: not known. The source of the sample is a study of T cells in Graves' hyperthyroidism and ophthalmopathy. Whole-study findings and limits: Most expanded thyroid clonotypes above 0.001 recurred in blood. Stable hyperthyroidism was separated from ophthalmopathy by a model based on 13 V-J features.

Amplification targeted TCR beta CDR3 regions from RNA transcripts. Using the HTBI primer set, a first-round RT-PCR was run on the TCR CDR3. TCRdb called the multiplex PCR reads again in MiXCR, with one record for every CDR3 protein. The sample contains some 200,000 distinct CDR3 sequences, 15% to 20% of which appear only once. V trimming: 5 bases; J trimming: 4 bases; junction bases outside the gene matches: 3. CDR3 length: 14 residues. Germline V gene sequence: CDR1 SGHVS, CDR2 FQNEAQ. Patients between 18 and 65 years old had hyperthyroidism, newly diagnosed and lasting under 2 months. The study left out patients who had uncontrolled infection, other autoimmune disease, pregnancy or lactation.

V and J are TRBV7-8 and TRBJ1-5; 9 bases fit TRBD1. The sequence derives from a man aged 50-60 years with Graves' hyperthyroidism. Input material: blood. CDR3 sequence: CASSQGTGNQPQHF. The CDR3 coding sequence is TGTGCCAGCAGCCAAGGGACAGGGAATCAGCCCCAGCATTTT. Drawing the rest from reference TRBV7-8 and TRBJ1-5, the complete variable domain is GAGVSQSPRYKVAKRGQDVALRCDPISGHVSLFWYQQALGQGPEFLTYFQNEAQLDKSGLPSDRFFAERPEGSVSTLKIQRTQQEDSAVYLCASSQGTGNQPQHFGDGTRLSIL.